Below, one TCR beta chain is given with its context. Trimming stripped 7 bases from V and 3 bases from J, with 8 bases between. Germline loops: CDR1 SQVTM, CDR2 ANQGSEA. The CDR3 totals 11 residues. With a J-beta primer mix and a sample-barcoded 5' primer, a second PCR ran 7 to 11 cycles. TCRdb reanalysed the 5' RACE reads using MiXCR and keeps one entry per CDR3 protein. Of some 920,000 distinct CDR3 sequences listed, around 54% are singletons. The sample originates from a study of blood T cells in healthy people across ages. The receptor comes from a woman aged 55-69 years in good health. Sequencing input: blood. The chain is built from TRBV29-1 and TRBJ2-3; D unresolved. CDR3: CSADGTDTQYF. The CDR3 nucleotides read TGCAGCGCGGACGGGACAGATACGCAGTATTTT.